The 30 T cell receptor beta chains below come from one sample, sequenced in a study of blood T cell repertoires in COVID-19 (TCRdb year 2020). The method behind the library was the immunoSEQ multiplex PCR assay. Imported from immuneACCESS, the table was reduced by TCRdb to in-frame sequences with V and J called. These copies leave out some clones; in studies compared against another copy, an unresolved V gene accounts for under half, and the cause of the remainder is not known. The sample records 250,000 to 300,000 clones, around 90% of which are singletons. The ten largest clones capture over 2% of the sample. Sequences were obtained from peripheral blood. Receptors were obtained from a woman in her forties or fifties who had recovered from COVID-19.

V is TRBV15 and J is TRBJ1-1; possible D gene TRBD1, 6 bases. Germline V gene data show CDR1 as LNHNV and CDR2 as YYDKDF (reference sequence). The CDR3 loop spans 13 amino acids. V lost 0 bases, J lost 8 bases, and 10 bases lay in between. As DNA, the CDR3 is TGTGCCACCAGCAGAGATGCGGGGGGCGAAGCTTTCTTT. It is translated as CATSRDAGGEAFF.

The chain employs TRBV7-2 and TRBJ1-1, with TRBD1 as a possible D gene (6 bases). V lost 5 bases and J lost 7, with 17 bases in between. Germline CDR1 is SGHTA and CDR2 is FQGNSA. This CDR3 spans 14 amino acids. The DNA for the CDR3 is TGTGCCAGCAGCCCTGGGTGGGGGCAGGGTGAAGCTTTCTTT. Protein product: CASSPGWGQGEAFF.

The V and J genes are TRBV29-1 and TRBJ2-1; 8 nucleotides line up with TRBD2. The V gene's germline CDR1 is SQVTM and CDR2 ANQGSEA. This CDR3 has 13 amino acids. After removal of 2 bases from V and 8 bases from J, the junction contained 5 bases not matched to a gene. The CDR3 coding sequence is TGCAGCGTTGAACCCCGGGGGGGGGATGAGCAGTTCTTC. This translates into CSVEPRGGDEQFF.

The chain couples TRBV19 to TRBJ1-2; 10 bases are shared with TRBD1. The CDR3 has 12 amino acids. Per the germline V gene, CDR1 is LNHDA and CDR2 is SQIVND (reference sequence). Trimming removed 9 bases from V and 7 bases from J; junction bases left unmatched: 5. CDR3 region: CASQDRGLGYTF. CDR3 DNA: TGTGCCAGCCAAGACAGGGGGCTTGGCTACACCTTC.

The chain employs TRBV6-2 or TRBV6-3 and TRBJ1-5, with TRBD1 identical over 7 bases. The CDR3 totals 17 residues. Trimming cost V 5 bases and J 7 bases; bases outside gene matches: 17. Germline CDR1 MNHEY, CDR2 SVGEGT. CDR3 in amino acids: CASSPLKAGGILQPQHF. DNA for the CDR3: TGTGCCAGCAGTCCCCTCAAGGCAGGGGGGATATTGCAGCCCCAGCATTTT.

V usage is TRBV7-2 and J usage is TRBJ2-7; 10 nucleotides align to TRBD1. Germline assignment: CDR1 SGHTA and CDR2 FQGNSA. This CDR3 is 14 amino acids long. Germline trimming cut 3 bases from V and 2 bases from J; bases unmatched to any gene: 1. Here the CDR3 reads CASSFDRGPYEQYF. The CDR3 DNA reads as TGTGCCAGCAGCTTCGACAGGGGGCCCTACGAGCAGTACTTC.

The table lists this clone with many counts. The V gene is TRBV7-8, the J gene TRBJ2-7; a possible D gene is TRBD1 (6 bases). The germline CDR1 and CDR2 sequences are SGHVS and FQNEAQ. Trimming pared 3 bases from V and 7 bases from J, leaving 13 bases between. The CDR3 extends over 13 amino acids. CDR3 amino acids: CASSFMQGSEQYF. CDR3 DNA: TGTGCCAGCAGCTTCATGCAGGGGAGTGAGCAGTACTTC.

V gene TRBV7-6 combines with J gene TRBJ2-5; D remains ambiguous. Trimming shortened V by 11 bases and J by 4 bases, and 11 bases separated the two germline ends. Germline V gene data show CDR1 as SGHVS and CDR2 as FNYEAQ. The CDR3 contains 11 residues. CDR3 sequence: CAAAPPETQYF. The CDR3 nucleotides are TGTGCCGCGGCGCCCCCAGAGACCCAGTACTTC.

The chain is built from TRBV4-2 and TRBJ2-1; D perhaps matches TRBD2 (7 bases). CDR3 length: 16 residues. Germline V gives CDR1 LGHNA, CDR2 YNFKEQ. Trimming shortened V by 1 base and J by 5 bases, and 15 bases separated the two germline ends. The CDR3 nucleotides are TGTGCCAGCAGCCAAGTGGGGGGGCAGGGGCACAATGAGCAGTTCTTC. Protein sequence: CASSQVGGQGHNEQFF.

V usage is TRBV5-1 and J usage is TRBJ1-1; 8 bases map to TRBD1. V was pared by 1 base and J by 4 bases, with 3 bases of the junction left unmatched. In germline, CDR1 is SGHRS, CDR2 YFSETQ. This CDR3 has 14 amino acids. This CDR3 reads CASSLMDRATEAFF. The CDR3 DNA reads TGCGCCAGCAGCTTGATGGACAGGGCCACTGAAGCTTTCTTT.

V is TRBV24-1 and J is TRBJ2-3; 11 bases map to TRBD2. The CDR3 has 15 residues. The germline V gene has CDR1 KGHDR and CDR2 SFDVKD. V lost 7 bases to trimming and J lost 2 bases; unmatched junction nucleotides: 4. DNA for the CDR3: TGTGCCACCAGGAGACTAGCGGGGTCCACAGATACGCAGTATTTT. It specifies CATRRLAGSTDTQYF.

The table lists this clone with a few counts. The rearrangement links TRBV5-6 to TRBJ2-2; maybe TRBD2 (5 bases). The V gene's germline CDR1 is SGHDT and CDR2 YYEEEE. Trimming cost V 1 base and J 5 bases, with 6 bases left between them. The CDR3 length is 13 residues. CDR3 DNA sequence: TGTGCCAGCAGCTTGAGGAGGACCGGGGAGCTGTTTTTT. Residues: CASSLRRTGELFF. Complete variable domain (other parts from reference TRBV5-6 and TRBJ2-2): DAGVTQSPTHLIKTRGQQVTLRCSPKSGHDTVSWYQQALGQGPQFIFQYYEEEERQRGNFPDRFSGHQFPNYSSELNVNALLLGDSALYLCASSLRRTGELFFGEGSRLTVL.

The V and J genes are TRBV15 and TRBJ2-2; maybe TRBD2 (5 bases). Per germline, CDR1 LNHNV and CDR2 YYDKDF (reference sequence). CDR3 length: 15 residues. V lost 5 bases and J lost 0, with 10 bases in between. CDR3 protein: CATSQRDSNTGELFF. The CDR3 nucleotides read TGTGCCACCAGCCAACGGGATTCGAACACCGGGGAGCTGTTTTTT.

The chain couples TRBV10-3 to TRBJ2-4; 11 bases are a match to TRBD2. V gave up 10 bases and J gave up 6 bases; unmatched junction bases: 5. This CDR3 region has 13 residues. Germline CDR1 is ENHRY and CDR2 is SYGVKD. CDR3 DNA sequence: TGTGCCAGTACTAGCGGGAGCCCAAACATTCAGTACTTC. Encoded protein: CASTSGSPNIQYF.

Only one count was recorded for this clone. CDR3 DNA: TGTGCCTGGTCGACAGGGGGGCTTGGAAACACCATATATTTT. This sequence encodes CAWSTGGLGNTIYF. The rearrangement joins TRBV30 to TRBJ1-3, with TRBD1 identical over 9 bases. The germline gives CDR1 GTSNPN, CDR2 SVGIG (reference sequence). V trimming: 5 bases; J trimming: 3 bases; junction bases outside the gene matches: 5. The CDR3 runs to 14 residues.

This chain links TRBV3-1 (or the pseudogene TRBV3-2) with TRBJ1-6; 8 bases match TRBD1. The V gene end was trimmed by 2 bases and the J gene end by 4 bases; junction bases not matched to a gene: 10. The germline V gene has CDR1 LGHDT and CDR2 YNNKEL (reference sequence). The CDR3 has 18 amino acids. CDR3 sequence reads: CASSQIYRGSFYNSPLHF. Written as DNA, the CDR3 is TGTGCCAGCAGCCAAATTTACAGGGGGAGCTTTTATAATTCACCCCTCCACTTT.

The CDR3 nucleotides are TGCGCCAGCAGCGTTACTAGCGGGAAGACAGATACGCAGTATTTT. It yields the protein CASSVTSGKTDTQYF. V and J are TRBV5-1 and TRBJ2-3; 10 bases are shared with TRBD2. The CDR3 extends over 15 amino acids. Germline V CDR1 and CDR2: SGHRS, YFSETQ. The V and J ends lost 4 bases and 3 bases, in that order; junction bases with no gene match: 5. Full variable domain (rest looked up from reference TRBV5-1 and TRBJ2-3): KAGVTQTPRYLIKTRGQQVTLSCSPISGHRSVSWYQQTPGQGLQFLFEYFSETQRNKGNFPGRFSGRQFSNSRSEMNVSTLELGDSALYLCASSVTSGKTDTQYFGPGTRLTVL.

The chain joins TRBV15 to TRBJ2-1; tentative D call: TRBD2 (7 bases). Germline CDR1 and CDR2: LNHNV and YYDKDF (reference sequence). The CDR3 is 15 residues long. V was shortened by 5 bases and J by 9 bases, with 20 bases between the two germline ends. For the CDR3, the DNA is TGTGCCACCAGCGCGAGGGGGGGGGCGAAAGTTGAGCAGTTCTTC. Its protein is CATSARGGAKVEQFF.

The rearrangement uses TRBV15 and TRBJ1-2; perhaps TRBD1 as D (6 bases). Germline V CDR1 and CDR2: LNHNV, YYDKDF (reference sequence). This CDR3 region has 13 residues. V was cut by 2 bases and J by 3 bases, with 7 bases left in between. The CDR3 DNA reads TGTGCCACCAGCAGACACAGGGACTATGGCTACACCTTC. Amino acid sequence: CATSRHRDYGYTF.

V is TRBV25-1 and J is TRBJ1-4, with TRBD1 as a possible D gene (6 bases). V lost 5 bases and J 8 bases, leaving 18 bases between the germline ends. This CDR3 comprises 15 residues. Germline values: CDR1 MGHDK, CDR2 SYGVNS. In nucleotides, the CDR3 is TGTGCCAGCAGTCCTATACCTGAGGGACAAGAAAAACTGTTTTTT. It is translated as CASSPIPEGQEKLFF.

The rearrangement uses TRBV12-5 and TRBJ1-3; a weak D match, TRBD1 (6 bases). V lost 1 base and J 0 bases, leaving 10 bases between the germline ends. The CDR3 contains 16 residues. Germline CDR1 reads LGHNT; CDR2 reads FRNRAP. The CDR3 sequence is CASGLAGDTSGNTIYF. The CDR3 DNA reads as TGTGCTAGTGGTTTGGCAGGGGACACCTCTGGAAACACCATATATTTT.

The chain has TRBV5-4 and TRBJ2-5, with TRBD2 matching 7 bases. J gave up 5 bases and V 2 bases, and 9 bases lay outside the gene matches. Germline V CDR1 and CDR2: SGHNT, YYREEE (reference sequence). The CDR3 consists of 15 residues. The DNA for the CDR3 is TGTGCCAGCAGCTTAGGAGGGACTACAATGGAGACCCAGTACTTC. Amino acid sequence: CASSLGGTTMETQYF. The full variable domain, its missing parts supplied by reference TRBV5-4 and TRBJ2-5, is ETGVTQSPTHLIKTRGQQVTLRCSSQSGHNTVSWYQQALGQGPQFIFQYYREEENGRGNFPPRFSGLQFPNYSSELNVNALELDDSALYLCASSLGGTTMETQYFGPGTRLLVL.

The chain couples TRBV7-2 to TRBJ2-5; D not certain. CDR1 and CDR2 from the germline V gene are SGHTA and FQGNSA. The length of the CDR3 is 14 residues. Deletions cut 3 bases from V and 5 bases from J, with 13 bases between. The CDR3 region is CASSLVVSAETQYF. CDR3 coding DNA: TGTGCCAGCAGCTTGGTGGTCTCAGCGGAGACCCAGTACTTC.

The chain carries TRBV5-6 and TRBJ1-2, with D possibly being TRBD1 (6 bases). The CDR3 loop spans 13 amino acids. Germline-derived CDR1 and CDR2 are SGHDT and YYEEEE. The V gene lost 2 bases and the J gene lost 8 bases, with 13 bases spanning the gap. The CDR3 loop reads CASSLRDNSGYTF. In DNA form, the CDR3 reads TGTGCCAGCAGCTTACGGGACAATTCCGGCTACACCTTC.

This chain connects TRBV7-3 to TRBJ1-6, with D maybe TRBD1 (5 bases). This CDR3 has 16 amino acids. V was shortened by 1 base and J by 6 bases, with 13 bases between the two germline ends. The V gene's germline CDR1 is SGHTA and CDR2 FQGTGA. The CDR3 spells CASSLNGPGLNSPLHF. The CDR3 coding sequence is TGTGCCAGCAGCTTAAATGGGCCGGGACTTAATTCACCCCTCCACTTT.

The CDR3: CASSYLGGAYEQYF. In DNA, the CDR3 is TGTGCCAGCAGTTACTTAGGGGGAGCCTACGAGCAGTACTTC. The chain is built from TRBV6-2 or TRBV6-3 and TRBJ2-7; maybe TRBD1 (6 bases). Trimming left V 1 base short and J 2 bases short, with 9 bases between. CDR1 and CDR2 from the germline V gene are MNHEY and SVGEGT. The length of the CDR3 is 14 residues.

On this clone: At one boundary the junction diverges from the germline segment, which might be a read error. CDR3 region: CASSLSLADTQYF. For the CDR3, the DNA is TGTGCTAGCAGCTTATCGTTAGCGGATACGCAGTATTTT. The chain uses TRBV7-7 and TRBJ2-3; the D gene is possibly TRBD2 (5 bases). Per germline, CDR1 SSHAT and CDR2 FNYEAQ (reference sequence). This CDR3 has 13 amino acids.

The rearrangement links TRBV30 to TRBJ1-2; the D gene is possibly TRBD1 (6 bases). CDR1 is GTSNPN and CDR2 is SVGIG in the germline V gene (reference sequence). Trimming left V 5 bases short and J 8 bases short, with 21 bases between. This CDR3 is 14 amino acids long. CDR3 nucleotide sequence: TGTGCCTGGCTTGGACAGTCGCGTATTTTAGGCTACACCTTC. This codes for CAWLGQSRILGYTF.

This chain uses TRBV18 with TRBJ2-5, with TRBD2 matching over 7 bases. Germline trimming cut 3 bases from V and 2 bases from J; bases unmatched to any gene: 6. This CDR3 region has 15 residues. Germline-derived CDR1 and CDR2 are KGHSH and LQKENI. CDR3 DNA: TGTGCCAGCTCACCGAAGAGCGGGACGCAAGAGACCCAGTACTTC. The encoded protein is CASSPKSGTQETQYF.

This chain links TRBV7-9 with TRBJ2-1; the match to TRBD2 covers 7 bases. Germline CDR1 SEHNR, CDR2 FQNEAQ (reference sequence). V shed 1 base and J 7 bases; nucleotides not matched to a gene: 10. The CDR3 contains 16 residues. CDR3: CASSLGRRAGANEQFF. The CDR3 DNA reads TGTGCCAGCAGCTTAGGACGGCGGGCGGGAGCTAATGAGCAGTTCTTC.